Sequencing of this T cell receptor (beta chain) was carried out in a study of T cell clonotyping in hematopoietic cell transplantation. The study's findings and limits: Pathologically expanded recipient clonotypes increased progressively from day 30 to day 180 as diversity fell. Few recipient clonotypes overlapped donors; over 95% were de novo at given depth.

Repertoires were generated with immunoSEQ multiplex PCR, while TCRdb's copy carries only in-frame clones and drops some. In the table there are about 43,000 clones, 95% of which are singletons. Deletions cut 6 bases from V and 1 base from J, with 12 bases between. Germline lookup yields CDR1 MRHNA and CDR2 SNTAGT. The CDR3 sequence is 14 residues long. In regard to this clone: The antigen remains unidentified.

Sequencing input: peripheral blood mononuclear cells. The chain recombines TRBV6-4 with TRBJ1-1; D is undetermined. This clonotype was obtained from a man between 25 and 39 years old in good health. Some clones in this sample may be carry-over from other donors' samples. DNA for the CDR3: TGTGCCAGCAGGCGCGGGGTGGGGAACACTGAAGCTTTCTTT. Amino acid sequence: CASRRGVGNTEAFF.